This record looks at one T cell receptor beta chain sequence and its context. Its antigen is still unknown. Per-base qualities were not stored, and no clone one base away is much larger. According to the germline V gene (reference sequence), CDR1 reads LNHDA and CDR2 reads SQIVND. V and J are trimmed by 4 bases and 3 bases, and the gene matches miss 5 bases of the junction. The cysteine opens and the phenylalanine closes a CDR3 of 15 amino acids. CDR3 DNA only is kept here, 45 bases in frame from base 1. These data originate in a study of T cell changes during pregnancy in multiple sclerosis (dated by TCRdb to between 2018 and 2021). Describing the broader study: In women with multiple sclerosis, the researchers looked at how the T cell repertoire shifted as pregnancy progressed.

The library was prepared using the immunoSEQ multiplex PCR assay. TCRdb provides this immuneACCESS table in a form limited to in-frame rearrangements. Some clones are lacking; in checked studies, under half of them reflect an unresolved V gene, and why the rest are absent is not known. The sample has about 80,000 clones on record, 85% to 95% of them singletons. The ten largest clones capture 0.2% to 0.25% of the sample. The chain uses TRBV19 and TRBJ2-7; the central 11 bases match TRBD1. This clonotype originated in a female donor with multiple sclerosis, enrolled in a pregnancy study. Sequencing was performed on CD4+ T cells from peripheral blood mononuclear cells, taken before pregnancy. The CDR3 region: CASSTSGTGGYEQYF. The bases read TGTGCCAGTAGTACCTCCGGGACAGGGGGCTACGAGCAGTACTTC.